This T cell receptor (beta chain) was sequenced for a study of early T cells in non-severe SARS-CoV-2 infection. Attachment of unique molecular identifiers was made to individual cDNA molecules. TCRdb re-analysed the 5' RACE reads in MiXCR, keeping a single row per CDR3 protein. The profile covers around 40,000 distinct CDR3 sequences, with about a tenth appearing a single time and roughly 9.7% taken by the ten largest. V was pared by 5 bases and J by 10 bases, with 9 bases of the junction left unmatched. The V gene's germline CDR1 is SGHAT and CDR2 FQDESV (reference sequence). The CDR3 extends over 14 amino acids.

What was sequenced was whole blood. The chain has TRBV11-1 and TRBJ1-4, with 8 bases lining up with TRBD1. The sequence was obtained from an adult who was a healthcare worker with PCR-confirmed SARS-CoV-2 infection or an uninfected control (not recorded which). DNA of the CDR3: TGTGCCAGCAGCCGGACAGGGAACTCTGGAAAACTGTTTTTT. Translated, it gives CASSRTGNSGKLFF.